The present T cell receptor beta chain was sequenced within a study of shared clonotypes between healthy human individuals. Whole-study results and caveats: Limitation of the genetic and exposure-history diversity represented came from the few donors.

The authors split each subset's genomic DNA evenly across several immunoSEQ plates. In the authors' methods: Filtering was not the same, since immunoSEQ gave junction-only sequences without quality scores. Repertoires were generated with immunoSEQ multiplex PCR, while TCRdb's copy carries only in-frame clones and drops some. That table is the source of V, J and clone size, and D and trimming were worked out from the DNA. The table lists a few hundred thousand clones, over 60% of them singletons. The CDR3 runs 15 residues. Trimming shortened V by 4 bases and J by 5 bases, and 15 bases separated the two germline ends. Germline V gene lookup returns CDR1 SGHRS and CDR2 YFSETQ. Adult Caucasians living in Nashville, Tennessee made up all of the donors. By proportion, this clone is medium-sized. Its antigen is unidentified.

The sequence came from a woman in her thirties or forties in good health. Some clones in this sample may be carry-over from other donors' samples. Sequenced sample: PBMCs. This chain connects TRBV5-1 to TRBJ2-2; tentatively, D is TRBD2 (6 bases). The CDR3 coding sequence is TGCGCCAGCAGCGGTTCTTTCGGGGGAACCGGGGAGCTGTTTTTT. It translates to CASSGSFGGTGELFF.